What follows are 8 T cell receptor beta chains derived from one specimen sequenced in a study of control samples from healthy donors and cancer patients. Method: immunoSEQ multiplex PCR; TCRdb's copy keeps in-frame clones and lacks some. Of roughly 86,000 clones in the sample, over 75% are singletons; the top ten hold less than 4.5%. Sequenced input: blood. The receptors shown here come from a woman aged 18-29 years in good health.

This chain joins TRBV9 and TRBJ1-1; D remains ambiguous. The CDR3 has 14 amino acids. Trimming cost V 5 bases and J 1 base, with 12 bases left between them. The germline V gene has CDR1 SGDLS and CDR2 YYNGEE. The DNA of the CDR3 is TGTGCCAGCAGACTAGGGCGGGAGAACACTGAAGCTTTCTTT. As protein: CASRLGRENTEAFF.

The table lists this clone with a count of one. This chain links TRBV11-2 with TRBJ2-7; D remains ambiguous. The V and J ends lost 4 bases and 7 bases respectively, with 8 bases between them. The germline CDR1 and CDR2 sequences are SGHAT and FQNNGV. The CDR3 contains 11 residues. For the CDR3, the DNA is TGTGCCAGCAGCTACCATCAGGAGCAGTACTTC. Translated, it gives CASSYHQEQYF.

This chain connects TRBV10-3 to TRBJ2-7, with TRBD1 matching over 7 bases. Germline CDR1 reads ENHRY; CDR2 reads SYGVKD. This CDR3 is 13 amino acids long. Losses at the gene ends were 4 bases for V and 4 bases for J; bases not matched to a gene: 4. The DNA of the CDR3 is TGTGCCATCAGTGGGACGACAGGGTACGAGCAGTACTTC. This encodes CAISGTTGYEQYF.

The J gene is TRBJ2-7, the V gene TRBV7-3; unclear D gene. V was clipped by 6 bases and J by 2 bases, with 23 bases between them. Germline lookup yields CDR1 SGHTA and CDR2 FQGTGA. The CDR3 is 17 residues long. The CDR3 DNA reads TGTGCCAGCAGTCCCTCGGGTTTTCTCCCCTCCACCTACGAGCAGTACTTC. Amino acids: CASSPSGFLPSTYEQYF.

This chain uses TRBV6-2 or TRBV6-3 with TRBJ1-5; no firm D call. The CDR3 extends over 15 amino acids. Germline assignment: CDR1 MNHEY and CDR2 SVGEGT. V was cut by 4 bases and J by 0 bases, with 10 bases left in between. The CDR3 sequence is CASSFQEDSNQPQHF. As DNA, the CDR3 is TGTGCCAGCAGTTTCCAGGAGGATAGCAATCAGCCCCAGCATTTT.

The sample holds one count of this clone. The CDR3 protein is CASRGTGNAIYF. Written as DNA, the CDR3 is TGTGCCAGCAGAGGGACGGGGAACGCCATATATTTT. V and J are TRBV5-6 and TRBJ1-3; maybe TRBD1 (5 bases). The V gene lost 5 bases and the J gene lost 11 bases, with 14 bases spanning the gap. Germline V CDR1 and CDR2: SGHDT, YYEEEE. The CDR3 extends over 12 amino acids.

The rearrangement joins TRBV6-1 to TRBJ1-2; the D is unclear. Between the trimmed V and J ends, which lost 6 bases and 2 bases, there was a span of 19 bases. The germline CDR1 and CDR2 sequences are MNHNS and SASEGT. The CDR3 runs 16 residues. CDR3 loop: CASRELPPGLNYGYTF. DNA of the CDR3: TGTGCCAGCAGAGAATTACCCCCCGGACTGAACTATGGCTACACCTTC.

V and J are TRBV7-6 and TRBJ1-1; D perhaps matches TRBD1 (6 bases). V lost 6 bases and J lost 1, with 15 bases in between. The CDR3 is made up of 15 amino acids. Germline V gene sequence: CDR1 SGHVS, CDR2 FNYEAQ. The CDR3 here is CASRPTPGQNTEAFF. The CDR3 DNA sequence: TGTGCCAGCAGACCAACTCCGGGACAGAACACTGAAGCTTTCTTT.